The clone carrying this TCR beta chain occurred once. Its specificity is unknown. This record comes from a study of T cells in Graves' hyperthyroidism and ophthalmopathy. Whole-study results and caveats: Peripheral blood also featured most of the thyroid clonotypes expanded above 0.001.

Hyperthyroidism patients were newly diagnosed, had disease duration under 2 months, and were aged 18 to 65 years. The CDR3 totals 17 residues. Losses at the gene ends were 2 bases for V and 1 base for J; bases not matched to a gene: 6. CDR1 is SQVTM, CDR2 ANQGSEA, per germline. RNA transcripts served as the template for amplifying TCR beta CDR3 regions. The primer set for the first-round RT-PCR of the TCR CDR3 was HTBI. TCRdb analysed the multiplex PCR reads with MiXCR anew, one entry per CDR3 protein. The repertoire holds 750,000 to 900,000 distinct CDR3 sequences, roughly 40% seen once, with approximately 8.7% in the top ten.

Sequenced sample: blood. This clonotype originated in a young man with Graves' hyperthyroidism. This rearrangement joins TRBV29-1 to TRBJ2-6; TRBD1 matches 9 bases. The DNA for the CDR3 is TGCAGCGTTGAAACCGGGACAGGGACATCTGGGGCCAACGTCCTGACTTTC. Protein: CSVETGTGTSGANVLTF.